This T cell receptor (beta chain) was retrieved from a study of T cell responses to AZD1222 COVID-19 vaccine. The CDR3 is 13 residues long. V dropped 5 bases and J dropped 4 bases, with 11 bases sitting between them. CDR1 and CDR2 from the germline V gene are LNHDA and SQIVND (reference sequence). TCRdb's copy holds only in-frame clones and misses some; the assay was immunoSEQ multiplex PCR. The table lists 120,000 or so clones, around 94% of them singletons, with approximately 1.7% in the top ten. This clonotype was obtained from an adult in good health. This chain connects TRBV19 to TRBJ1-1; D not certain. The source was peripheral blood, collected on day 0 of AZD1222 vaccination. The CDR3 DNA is TGTGCCAGTAGTCCCCGGAAGGTCACTGAAGCTTTCTTT. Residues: CASSPRKVTEAFF.